This note documents a single T cell receptor (beta chain) sequence. CD8+CD4-CCR7+CD45RA+ sorting gave the naive CD8 T cells. This sample was taken from a study of molecular identifiers for immune sequencing clone quantification. Using its own MiXCR run on the PCR reads, TCRdb lists one record per CDR3 protein. The table records about 100,000 distinct CDR3 sequences, 30% to 45% of them present only once. The origin of this receptor is a human donor in good health. Some libraries in this study had Jurkat cell RNA spiked in. Sample: naive CD8+ T cells from blood, with Jurkat cell RNA spiked in. Subset given: FACS-sorted CD8+CD4-CCR7+CD45RA+ naive T cells.

The CDR3 reads CASSLNSGVLGEFF. The CDR3, as DNA: TGTGCCAGCAGCCTCAACTCAGGGGTGTTAGGAGAGTTCTTC. V is TRBV9 and J is TRBJ2-1; the D gene is possibly TRBD1 (6 bases). The ends were cut back, 4 bases at V and 14 bases at J, with 22 bases in the middle. In germline, CDR1 is SGDLS, CDR2 YYNGEE. The CDR3 has 14 residues. The full variable domain, completed using reference TRBV9 and TRBJ2-1, is DSGVTQTPKHLITATGQRVTLRCSPRSGDLSVYWYQQSLDQGLQFLIQYYNGEERAKGNILERFSAQQFPDLHSELNLSSLELGDSALYFCASSLNSGVLGEFFGPGTRLTVL.